This T cell receptor beta chain was retrieved from a study of identical twins. Every one of the donors was a healthy Caucasian. The length of the CDR3 is 16 residues. CDR1 and CDR2 (germline): SGHAT, FQDESV (reference sequence). V dropped 1 base and J dropped 1 base, with 13 bases sitting between them. Unique molecular identifiers were in the cDNA, with template-switch universal primer binding. TCRdb re-analysed the 5' RACE reads in MiXCR, keeping a single row per CDR3 protein. The sample holds some 270,000 distinct CDR3 sequences; roughly 8% are singletons and the top ten take less than 4%. This sample was also put to use in a study of yellow fever vaccine responses in identical twins.

The TCR was taken from a woman aged 18-29 years in good health. The sequenced material came from CD8+ T cells sorted from blood. V usage is TRBV11-1 and J usage is TRBJ2-5; D is uncertain. The CDR3 reads CASSLEVPGPQETQYF. In DNA form, the CDR3 reads TGTGCCAGCAGCTTAGAGGTGCCCGGCCCCCAAGAGACCCAGTACTTC.